A selection of T cell receptor beta chains follows, all from one sample in a study of CD8+ T cells in alopecia areata. The assay was immunoSEQ multiplex PCR, and TCRdb's table has in-frame clones only and misses some. The table lists tens of thousands of clones, around 71% of them singletons. Sequencing used CD8+ T cells sorted from blood, obtained at week 4, from a patient treated with tofacitinib. Receptor source: a human donor with alopecia areata. CDR3s leave out the opening cysteine and the closing phenylalanine or tryptophan. D genes are given only for firm matches.

>TRBJ1-2|13|TRBD1|TRBV4-3
ASSQDATGNYGYT
>TRBJ1-1|12|NA|TRBV27
ASSRGVTNTEAF
>TRBJ2-2|10|NA|TRBV29-1
SVYLNTGELF
>TRBJ1-2|11|TRBD1|TRBV29-1
SVEGQGVVGYT
>TRBJ2-2|11|NA|TRBV19
ASSMVIGGELF
>TRBJ2-7|11|NA|TRBV30
AWSVPRAYEQY
>TRBJ1-5|13|NA|TRBV9
ASSGSGTSNQPQH
>TRBJ2-3|13|TRBD2|TRBV30
AWSGTSGSTDTQY
>TRBJ2-7|11|NA|TRBV30
AWSLTANYEQY
>TRBJ1-1|11|TRBD1|TRBV29-1
SVDPGGRTEAF
>TRBJ2-3|14|TRBD1|TRBV5-6
ASSIGQGEATDTQY
>TRBJ2-1|14|TRBD1|TRBV7-9
ASSLTGQGPGVGQF
>TRBJ2-7|15|NA|TRBV10-2
ASSESVSAYSLREQY
>TRBJ1-1|12|NA|TRBV11-2
ASSLAGGNTEAF
>TRBJ1-1|9|NA|TRBV14
ASSQEGEAF
>TRBJ1-4|14|TRBD1|TRBV23-1
ASLLWTGHRCEKLF
>TRBJ2-5|12|TRBD2|TRBV29-1
SVEPSGGQETQY
>TRBJ2-3|14|TRBD2|TRBV30
AWSEDLRGGRDTQY
>TRBJ2-7|12|NA|TRBV30
AWSKGQGPSEQY
>TRBJ2-7|10|NA|TRBV10-2
ASSEYGRNEY
>TRBJ2-2|12|NA|TRBV29-1
SVGTGTNTGELF
>TRBJ1-1|12|NA|TRBV7-2
ASSLGIGGTEAF
>TRBJ2-1|10|TRBD2|TRBV30
AWSVGGDEQF
>TRBJ2-1|11|NA|TRBV2
ASSRARGWEQF
>TRBJ2-7|11|NA|TRBV19
ASRSGQTYEQY
>TRBJ1-5|13|NA|TRBV29-1
SVDRTPELRQPQH
>TRBJ1-2|10|NA|TRBV29-1
SVDLVKYGYT
>TRBJ2-7|8|NA|TRBV11-2
ASNPREQY
>TRBJ1-2|16|NA|TRBV5-6
ASSLGYTFGTANYGYT
>TRBJ1-6|7|NA|TRBV9
ASGSPLH
>TRBJ2-3|13|TRBD2|TRBV29-1
SVVSFGGITDTQY
>TRBJ2-1|10|TRBD2|TRBV7-9
ASSPGGNEQF
>TRBJ2-1|14|NA|TRBV25-1
ASQNPTRHTYNEQF
>TRBJ2-6|15|TRBD1|TRBV5-4
ASRSGTGESGANVLT
>TRBJ2-2|13|TRBD1|TRBV5-1
ASTPDREATGELF
>TRBJ2-7|13|NA|TRBV4-3
ASSQGSSLLYEQY
>TRBJ1-2|14|NA|TRBV30
AWRDLIGMAAMLYT
>TRBJ2-2|13|NA|TRBV30
AWRRQPSNTGELF
>TRBJ2-2|12|NA|TRBV29-1
SVDVNRRDLELF
>TRBJ2-3|14|TRBD1|TRBV9
ASSVDRDRGADTQY
>TRBJ1-1|11|NA|TRBV29-1
SAEGGMNTEAF
>TRBJ1-4|12|NA|TRBV29-1
SVSNRATNEKLF
>TRBJ2-2|11|NA|TRBV6-5
ASQVLGAGELF
>TRBJ2-7|10|NA|TRBV7-9
ASSPTDYEQY
>TRBJ2-7|10|NA|TRBV29-1
SVVGSSYEQY
>TRBJ1-2|13|NA|TRBV6-5
ASSTPTGPNFGYT
>TRBJ1-2|10|NA|TRBV9
ASSADSNGYT
>TRBJ2-7|9|NA|TRBV29-1
SVVDYNEQY
>TRBJ2-7|11|NA|TRBV4-1
ASSQQLGYEQY
>TRBJ2-7|11|NA|TRBV5-4
ASSFGGNYEQY
>TRBJ2-3|13|TRBD1|TRBV30
AWSVTRGQADTQY
>TRBJ2-6|12|NA|TRBV4-3
ASSRDSGANVLT
>TRBJ2-7|13|TRBD2|TRBV28
ASSYLAGASYEQY
>TRBJ1-1|9|NA|TRBV30
AWSPRTEAF
>TRBJ1-1|8|TRBD1|TRBV29-1
SVEDRGAF
>TRBJ1-5|13|TRBD1|TRBV27
ASRHTGEGNQPQH
>TRBJ2-1|14|TRBD2|TRBV29-1
SPQLIYASGHSEQF
>TRBJ1-6|11|TRBD1|TRBV15
ATSMQGDSPLH
>TRBJ2-1|13|TRBD1|TRBV29-1
SVEFTGGRLDEQF
>TRBJ2-3|12|TRBD1|TRBV7-2
ASGKTGATDTQY